A selection of T cell receptor beta chains follows, all from one sample in a study of blood T cell repertoires in COVID-19. Repertoires were generated with immunoSEQ multiplex PCR, while TCRdb's copy carries only in-frame clones and drops some. The top ten clones hold approximately 6.1% of a sample with about 24,000 clones, approximately 72% of them seen once. Sequencing was carried out using peripheral blood. Receptors originate from a man in his fifties with COVID-19, enrolled during active disease. Each CDR3 is given with its conserved first and last residue. A D gene is named only where the DNA matches it firmly. Clone size is given for some rows only: seen once, a few or many times, or a class if the clone is expanded.

j_call clone_size d_call v_call cdr3_aa cdr3_nt
TRBJ2-3 . TRBD2 TRBV9 CASSVVDRAGEGTDTQYF TGTGCCAGCAGCGTAGTTGACCGAGCGGGAGAAGGCACAGATACGCAGTATTTT
TRBJ2-2 . . TRBV25-1 CASTIGEAGELFF TGTGCCAGCACGATAGGAGAGGCCGGGGAGCTGTTTTTT
TRBJ2-7 . TRBD2 TRBV4-1 CASSQDLFGLGAYEQYF TGCGCCAGCAGCCAAGACCTATTCGGACTAGGAGCGTACGAGCAGTACTTC
TRBJ1-5 few . TRBV10-3 CAISNTNQPQHF TGTGCCATCAGTAACACGAATCAGCCCCAGCATTTT
TRBJ2-3 . . TRBV10-3 CAISESSDTQYF TGTGCCATCAGTGAAAGCTCAGATACGCAGTATTTT
TRBJ1-2 . TRBD1 TRBV2 CASSESYGTGGPGYTF TGTGCCAGCAGTGAATCTTACGGGACAGGGGGGCCCGGCTACACCTTC
TRBJ2-3 . TRBD1 TRBV9 CASSPGQGWNTQYF TGTGCCAGCAGCCCGGGACAGGGGTGGAATACGCAGTATTTT
TRBJ1-1 few . TRBV18 CASSPFAGAMNTEAFF TGTGCCAGCTCACCCTTCGCAGGGGCAATGAACACTGAAGCTTTCTTT
TRBJ2-2 . TRBD2 TRBV10-3 CAISGGLAGAGELFF TGTGCCATCAGTGGGGGACTAGCGGGAGCCGGGGAGCTGTTTTTT
TRBJ1-3 once . TRBV10-3 CAISESEASGNTIYF TGTGCCATCAGTGAGTCTGAAGCATCTGGAAACACCATATATTTT
TRBJ1-1 once . TRBV12-3/TRBV12-4 CASSIQGSTEAFF TGTGCCAGCAGCATACAGGGTAGCACTGAAGCTTTCTTT
TRBJ1-1 . . TRBV11-3 CASSGGVVSISEAFF TGTGCCAGCAGCGGAGGAGTGGTATCCATCTCTGAAGCTTTCTTT
TRBJ2-1 . TRBD2 TRBV19 CASSSRTSPDEQFF TGTGCCAGTAGTTCCCGGACTAGCCCAGATGAGCAGTTCTTC
TRBJ1-2 . TRBD1 TRBV24-1 CATSDWGQGLHGYTF TGTGCCACCAGTGACTGGGGACAGGGTCTTCATGGCTACACCTTC
TRBJ1-2 . TRBD1 TRBV9 CASSLRDRMPLYYGYTF TGTGCCAGCAGCCTCCGGGACAGGATGCCCCTATACTATGGCTACACCTTC
TRBJ1-5 . . TRBV6-6 CASSLARGLEPQHF TGTGCCAGCAGTTTGGCCCGCGGTTTAGAGCCCCAGCATTTT
TRBJ2-1 once TRBD2 TRBV7-8 CASSSKMGLAGRPEQFF TGTGCCAGCAGCTCCAAGATGGGACTAGCGGGGAGGCCTGAGCAGTTCTTC
TRBJ1-1 few . TRBV12-3/TRBV12-4 CASSSQNTEAFF TGTGCCAGCAGTTCCCAGAACACTGAAGCTTTCTTT
TRBJ1-5 . . TRBV27 CASGQSRTQPQHF TGTGCCAGTGGACAGAGTCGGACTCAGCCCCAGCATTTT
TRBJ1-6 . TRBD1 TRBV5-4 CASSLEPGQGAGSPLHF TGTGCCAGCAGCTTGGAACCGGGACAGGGCGCGGGTTCACCCCTCCACTTT
TRBJ2-5 . TRBD2 TRBV27 CASSLGAGGGETQYF TGTGCCAGCAGTTTGGGAGCGGGAGGCGGGGAGACCCAGTACTTC
TRBJ2-1 . TRBD1 TRBV9 CASSSRQGGYNEQFF TGTGCCAGCAGCTCTAGACAGGGGGGCTACAATGAGCAGTTCTTC
TRBJ2-3 . . TRBV18 CASSPSSTDTQYF TGTGCCAGCTCACCTTCTAGCACAGATACGCAGTATTTT
TRBJ1-1 few TRBD1 TRBV6-6 CASILGQGLNTEAFF TGTGCCAGCATCCTGGGACAGGGCTTAAACACTGAAGCTTTCTTT
TRBJ1-5 once TRBD1 TRBV7-8 CASSPGQGLYQPQHF TGTGCCAGCAGCCCGGGACAGGGGTTATATCAGCCCCAGCATTTT
TRBJ1-1 . TRBD1 TRBV27 CASSFGPTGDAEAFF TGTGCCAGCAGTTTCGGACCGACAGGGGACGCTGAAGCTTTCTTT
TRBJ2-7 once TRBD1 TRBV5-1 CASSEGTESSYEQYF TGCGCCAGCAGCGAGGGGACAGAAAGCTCCTACGAGCAGTACTTC
TRBJ1-4 . TRBD1 TRBV28 CASSSGQMNEKLFF TGTGCCAGCAGTTCGGGACAGATGAACGAAAAACTGTTTTTT
TRBJ2-7 . TRBD2 TRBV6-5 CASNPGGYEQYF TGTGCCAGCAACCCGGGAGGATACGAGCAGTACTTC
TRBJ2-2 . . TRBV24-1 CATSDYGGLVF TGTGCCACCAGTGATTATGGGGGCCTGGTTTTT
TRBJ1-1 . . TRBV2 CASRRALNTEAFF TGTGCCAGCAGAAGAGCGTTGAACACTGAAGCTTTCTTT
TRBJ1-2 . . TRBV2 CASSGGKDYGYTF TGTGCCAGCAGTGGAGGGAAAGACTATGGCTACACCTTC
TRBJ1-5 . . TRBV4-1 CASSQGPQNQPQHF TGCGCCAGCAGCCAAGGGCCACAGAATCAGCCCCAGCATTTT
TRBJ1-1 . . TRBV12-3/TRBV12-4 CASSLWLEAFF TGTGCCAGCAGTTTATGGCTTGAAGCTTTCTTT
TRBJ1-2 once TRBD1 TRBV5-1 CASSPGQGWGYTF TGCGCCAGCAGCCCAGGACAGGGCTGGGGCTACACCTTC
TRBJ1-6 . TRBD1 TRBV28 CASSEGQGNSPLHF TGTGCCAGCAGTGAGGGACAGGGAAATTCACCCCTCCACTTT
TRBJ1-1 . . TRBV11-2 CASSLDESLMNTEAFF TGTGCCAGCAGCTTAGACGAGTCATTAATGAACACTGAAGCTTTCTTT
TRBJ1-3 . . TRBV19 CASRGGQGLGGDTIYF TGTGCCAGCCGGGGGGGGCAGGGACTCGGCGGTGACACCATATATTTT
TRBJ1-6 medium-sized . TRBV5-1 CASSLARDGTPLHF TGCGCCAGCAGCTTGGCCCGGGATGGGACACCCCTCCACTTT
TRBJ2-3 . . TRBV6-2/TRBV6-3 CASSFLDTQYF TGTGCCAGCAGCTTTCTCGATACGCAGTATTTT
TRBJ1-5 . . TRBV28 CASSFEGVMSF TGTGCCAGCAGTTTTGAGGGCGTAATGAGTTTT
TRBJ1-2 . . TRBV11-2 CASSLVPGYYGYTF TGTGCCAGCAGCTTAGTTCCAGGATACTATGGCTACACCTTC
TRBJ2-1 . TRBD2 TRBV6-1 CASSETLAGSNEQFF TGTGCCAGCAGTGAAACACTAGCGGGAAGCAATGAGCAGTTCTTC
TRBJ2-3 . TRBD2 TRBV5-4 CASSFGLAGEADTQYF TGTGCCAGCAGCTTCGGACTAGCGGGGGAGGCGGATACGCAGTATTTT
TRBJ2-1 . TRBD2 TRBV24-1 CATSDPGGSIDEQFF TGTGCCACCAGTGATCCCGGCGGGAGTATAGATGAGCAGTTCTTC
TRBJ1-5 . . TRBV2 CASSGGRGHNQPQHF TGTGCCAGCAGTGGGGGGCGGGGGCACAATCAGCCCCAGCATTTT
TRBJ2-1 . . TRBV5-1 CASSLGYASGLPIYNEQFF TGCGCCAGCAGCTTGGGTTATGCTTCTGGTCTACCCATATACAATGAGCAGTTCTTC
TRBJ2-7 . . TRBV7-9 CASSNALGYEQYF TGTGCCAGCAGCAATGCGCTTGGCTACGAGCAGTACTTC
TRBJ2-5 . TRBD1 TRBV30 CAWGITGGETQYF TGTGCCTGGGGCATTACAGGGGGCGAGACCCAGTACTTC
TRBJ2-6 . TRBD1 TRBV19 CASTPGGAAGANVLTF TGTGCCAGTACCCCAGGGGGAGCGGCCGGGGCCAACGTCCTGACTTTC